This is a list of T cell receptor beta chains from one sample in a study of cytomegalovirus exposure and HLA in healthy donors. Profiled with immunoSEQ multiplex PCR; TCRdb holds only in-frame clones, not every one. This sample carries around 120,000 clones, around 80% of them seen once, and the ten largest clones take about 3%. The material sequenced was PBMCs. The receptors stem from a middle-aged woman in good health and CMV-seropositive. CDR3s include the opening cysteine and the closing phenylalanine or tryptophan. The D gene is left open where the match is weak. Size is stated for part of the rows, as once, few or many counts, or as a class when the clone is expanded.

d_gene	abundance	v_gene	j_gene	CDR3nt	CDR3aa
.	.	TRBV9	TRBJ2-7	TGTGCCAGCAGCGTAGGACAGACAGGCGACTACGAGCAGTACTTC	CASSVGQTGDYEQYF
TRBD1	.	TRBV18	TRBJ2-3	TGTGCCAGCTCACAGGACAGGGGGCAAGATACGCAGTATTTT	CASSQDRGQDTQYF
.	.	TRBV7-6	TRBJ2-5	TGTGCCAGCAGCTTAGCTTACAGGGTTAGGGAGACCCAGTACTTC	CASSLAYRVRETQYF
TRBD1	.	TRBV25-1	TRBJ2-2	TGTGCCAGCAGTGACCGGGACAGGGGGGCCGGGGAGCTGTTTTTT	CASSDRDRGAGELFF
.	.	TRBV6-6	TRBJ1-3	TGTGCCAGCAGCCACGGACAGTCCTCTGGAAACACCATATATTTT	CASSHGQSSGNTIYF
TRBD2	.	TRBV6-5	TRBJ2-5	TGTGCCAGCAGTTACTCTAGCGGGAGAGGCGAGACCCAGTACTTC	CASSYSSGRGETQYF
TRBD2	.	TRBV5-1	TRBJ2-3	TGCGCCAGCAGCTTCCGGGACTATAGCACAGATACGCAGTATTTT	CASSFRDYSTDTQYF
.	once	TRBV11-2	TRBJ1-2	TGTGCCAGCAGCTTAACAGGCAGGGGCTATGGCTACACCTTC	CASSLTGRGYGYTF
.	.	TRBV5-4	TRBJ1-2	TGTGCCAGCAGCAAGGAGAGCTATGGCTACACCTTC	CASSKESYGYTF
TRBD1	few	TRBV2	TRBJ2-7	TGTGCCAGCACCGATTTGGACAGGGACCACGAGCAGTACTTC	CASTDLDRDHEQYF
TRBD2	few	TRBV6-1	TRBJ2-1	TGTGCCAGCATAGCGGGAACTGAGCAGTTCTTC	CASIAGTEQFF
.	.	TRBV5-6	TRBJ2-7	TGTGCCAGCAGCTTGGAGGTTCAGGGCATCTCCTACGAGCAGTACTTC	CASSLEVQGISYEQYF
TRBD1	.	TRBV27	TRBJ1-5	TGTGCCAGCAGTCCAAGCAGGGGGACGGGCCGAAATCAGCCCCAGCATTTT	CASSPSRGTGRNQPQHF
TRBD1	.	TRBV9	TRBJ2-5	TGTGCCAGCAGCGTAGAATCAGGGGGCGCAATAAAAGAGACCCAGTACTTC	CASSVESGGAIKETQYF
.	.	TRBV30	TRBJ2-3	TGTGCCTGGAGTGTCGGGAACACAGATACGCAGTATTTT	CAWSVGNTDTQYF
.	.	TRBV7-8	TRBJ2-7	TGTGCCAGCAGCTTAGACCAAAGACCTAACAGCTACGAGCAGTACTTC	CASSLDQRPNSYEQYF
TRBD2	.	TRBV5-1	TRBJ2-5	TGCGCCAGCAGCGGTAGCGGGGTTTGGCAGTACTTC	CASSGSGVWQYF
.	.	TRBV30	TRBJ2-1	TGTGCCTGGAACCCGGCCTTCGCTAGTAATGAGCAGTTCTTC	CAWNPAFASNEQFF
TRBD2	.	TRBV11-2	TRBJ2-7	TGTGCCAGCAGCCTGGGACTAGCGGGAACCTACGAGCAGTACTTC	CASSLGLAGTYEQYF
.	.	TRBV30	TRBJ2-2	TGTGCCTGGAGGTCTGACTACACCGGGGAGCTGTTTTTT	CAWRSDYTGELFF
.	.	TRBV7-6	TRBJ2-1	TGTGCCAGCAGCTTAGTGGGCCAATCCTACAATGAGCAGTTCTTC	CASSLVGQSYNEQFF
TRBD1	.	TRBV19	TRBJ1-4	TGTGCCAGTAGTACGTCCGTCTTAACCGGGACAGGGGAAGAAAAACTGTTTTTT	CASSTSVLTGTGEEKLFF
.	few	TRBV7-9	TRBJ2-7	TGTGCCAGCAGCCGTTCCTACGAGCAGTACTTC	CASSRSYEQYF
.	.	TRBV5-1	TRBJ2-7	TGCGCCAGCAGCTTGGACGGGTTCGAGCAGTACTTC	CASSLDGFEQYF
.	.	TRBV10-3	TRBJ2-1	TGTGCCATCAGTGAGTCTAGCGTTGAGCAGTTCTTC	CAISESSVEQFF
TRBD1	.	TRBV6-5	TRBJ2-7	TGTGCCAGCAGTTCGGGACAGGGCATGTCCTACGAGCAGTACTTC	CASSSGQGMSYEQYF
.	few	TRBV5-1	TRBJ1-1	TGCGCCAGCAGCTTGAATTTGAACAAGAACACTGAAGCTTTCTTT	CASSLNLNKNTEAFF
TRBD2	.	TRBV4-1	TRBJ2-2	TGCGCCAGCAGCCAGCAGGGACTAGCGACCGGGGAGCTGTTTTTT	CASSQQGLATGELFF
TRBD2	.	TRBV6-1	TRBJ2-5	TGTGCCAGCAGTGCAATGGGGACTAGCGGCGAGACCCAGTACTTC	CASSAMGTSGETQYF
.	.	TRBV7-3	TRBJ1-1	TGTGCCAGCAGCCCCGGTCCCGAGGCCGAAGCTTTCTTT	CASSPGPEAEAFF
TRBD2	.	TRBV27	TRBJ2-2	TGTGCCAGCAGCCCGACTAGCGGGGCCGGGGAGCTGTTTTTT	CASSPTSGAGELFF
TRBD1	.	TRBV6-5	TRBJ1-4	TGTGCCAGCAGTTACGCGCCGGGACAGAAAAATGAAAAACTGTTTTTT	CASSYAPGQKNEKLFF
.	few	TRBV7-8	TRBJ1-2	TGTGCCAGCAGCTTAGGAGGCAGGGCAGCCCCTAGCTATGGCTACACCTTC	CASSLGGRAAPSYGYTF
.	.	TRBV4-2	TRBJ2-3	TGTGCCAGCAGCCAAGATCGTCGGGGGTCCCTCCCAGATACGCAGTATTTT	CASSQDRRGSLPDTQYF
TRBD1	.	TRBV19	TRBJ2-5	TGTGCCAGTAGTGGACAGGCGGGAGAGACCCAGTACTTC	CASSGQAGETQYF
TRBD1	.	TRBV27	TRBJ2-7	TGTGCCAGCAGTTTCGGACAGGGGAGCTCCTACGAGCAGTACTTC	CASSFGQGSSYEQYF
.	.	TRBV7-2	TRBJ2-1	TGTGCCAGCACCTTAGGGTGGGGGGTCAATGAGCAGTTCTTC	CASTLGWGVNEQFF
TRBD1	once	TRBV5-1	TRBJ1-4	TGCGCCAGCAGCGGGACAGGGGCGGGTGAAAAACTGTTTTTT	CASSGTGAGEKLFF
.	once	TRBV28	TRBJ1-5	TGTGCCATCCTGGAGGGGCTTTACCCTGGCAATCAGCCCCAGCATTTT	CAILEGLYPGNQPQHF
.	once	TRBV9	TRBJ1-1	TGTGCCAGCAGCGCTCGATCGGGGGATTTCGGGCCGAACACTGAAGCTTTCTTT	CASSARSGDFGPNTEAFF
.	.	TRBV7-3	TRBJ1-2	TGTGCCAGCAGCCCCAACGGCGGGGGGAACTATGGCTACACCTTC	CASSPNGGGNYGYTF
TRBD1	few	TRBV5-8	TRBJ2-5	TGTGCCAGCAGCTTGGGCACAGGGGTAGGGGCCTACCAAGAGACCCAGTACTTC	CASSLGTGVGAYQETQYF
.	.	TRBV2	TRBJ2-6	TGTGCCACAACAGGGAGCTCTGGGGCCAACGTCCTGACTTTC	CATTGSSGANVLTF
.	once	TRBV5-1	TRBJ1-6	TGCGCCAGCAGCTTGGGACAGGTATATAATTCACCCCTCCACTTT	CASSLGQVYNSPLHF
.	few	TRBV7-9	TRBJ2-3	TGTGCCAGCAGCTTAGTGGCGGGATGGGCCACAGATACGCAGTATTTT	CASSLVAGWATDTQYF
TRBD2	.	TRBV2	TRBJ2-1	TGTGCCAGCAGTGACCCGGGGGGGTACAATGAGCAGTTCTTC	CASSDPGGYNEQFF
TRBD1	few	TRBV4-2	TRBJ1-5	TGTGCCAGCAGTCTTGGACAGGGAGATCAGCCCCAGCATTTT	CASSLGQGDQPQHF
.	.	TRBV7-8	TRBJ2-6	TGTGCCAGCACCTCGGACAGCCCTCCTGGGGCCAACGTCCTGACTTTC	CASTSDSPPGANVLTF
.	once	TRBV15	TRBJ2-7	TGTGCCACCAGGCCTTTGGGGGGCTCCTACGAGCAGTACTTC	CATRPLGGSYEQYF
TRBD2	.	TRBV7-9	TRBJ2-5	TGTGCCAGCAGCTCGGCGGGAGGTTGGGAGACCCAGTACTTC	CASSSAGGWETQYF
TRBD1	.	TRBV12-5	TRBJ1-2	TGTGCTAGTGGTCCCGGACAGGGGGCTTATGGCTACACCTTC	CASGPGQGAYGYTF
TRBD1	.	TRBV14	TRBJ1-1	TGTGCCAGCAGCCAAGATTGGGGGACAGGGGGCGCCTCGACCACTGAAGCTTTCTTT	CASSQDWGTGGASTTEAFF
TRBD1	.	TRBV11-2	TRBJ2-7	TGTGCCAGCAGGTCAATGGGGGACAGGGCGACCTACGAGCAGTACTTC	CASRSMGDRATYEQYF
TRBD1	.	TRBV15	TRBJ1-2	TGTGCCACCAGCAGACTCCCCGGGACAGGCTATGGCTACACCTTC	CATSRLPGTGYGYTF
TRBD1	.	TRBV5-6	TRBJ2-3	TGTGCCAGCAGCCCGGGACAGGGGGCAGCAACGCAGTATTTT	CASSPGQGAATQYF
TRBD1	.	TRBV11-2	TRBJ1-5	TGTGCCAGCAGCTTAGCAGGGGGCGGACAGCCCCAGCATTTT	CASSLAGGGQPQHF
TRBD2	.	TRBV6-1	TRBJ2-1	TGTGCCAGCAGTGAAAGCCCCTGGGGGGGGAGAGAGCAGTTCTTC	CASSESPWGGREQFF
.	.	TRBV5-1	TRBJ2-2	TGCGCCAGCAGCATGGGCCAGACCGGGGAGCTGTTTTTT	CASSMGQTGELFF
TRBD1	.	TRBV5-4	TRBJ2-2	TGTGCCAGCAGCTGGGGACAGGAGAACACCGGGGAGCTGTTTTTT	CASSWGQENTGELFF
.	few	TRBV2	TRBJ2-4	TGTGCCAGCAGGGGACTAGCCAAAAACATTCAGTACTTC	CASRGLAKNIQYF